A single sample gave rise to the 9 T cell receptor beta chains below, sequenced in a study of control samples from healthy donors and cancer patients. Clones were read by immunoSEQ multiplex PCR, and TCRdb kept only the in-frame ones, dropping some. Altogether around 130,000 clones are present, 89% being singletons, with the ten largest covering around 7.6%. Material for sequencing was PBMCs. These receptors were taken from a man in his fifties or sixties with head and neck cancer.

The gene calls are TRBV28 and TRBJ1-1; D is unresolved. The germline V and J ends were trimmed by 7 bases and 8 bases, with 17 bases remaining between them. This CDR3 has 13 residues. CDR1 is MDHEN and CDR2 is SYDVKM in the germline V gene. This CDR3 reads CASTPSTHFEAFF. DNA for the CDR3: TGTGCCAGCACCCCCTCCACGCACTTCGAAGCTTTCTTT.

V is TRBV5-1 and J is TRBJ2-2; 7 positions match TRBD1. The CDR3 loop spans 15 amino acids. Germline lookup yields CDR1 SGHRS and CDR2 YFSETQ. V lost 7 bases and J lost 0; bases outside the gene matches: 6. CDR3 loop: CASGEGAANTGELFF. Written as DNA, the CDR3 is TGCGCCAGCGGTGAGGGGGCGGCGAACACCGGGGAGCTGTTTTTT. Full variable domain (remainder filled in from reference TRBV5-1 and TRBJ2-2): KAGVTQTPRYLIKTRGQQVTLSCSPISGHRSVSWYQQTPGQGLQFLFEYFSETQRNKGNFPGRFSGRQFSNSRSEMNVSTLELGDSALYLCASGEGAANTGELFFGEGSRLTVL.

This chain connects TRBV29-1 to TRBJ2-1, with 10 bases that match TRBD2. Trimming took 4 bases from V and 7 from J; bases not matched to a gene: 10. The CDR3 runs to 15 residues. Germline values: CDR1 SQVTM, CDR2 ANQGSEA. The CDR3 DNA sequence: TGCAGCGTTGTCCCGGGGGCTAGCGGGAGAAATGAGCAGTTCTTC. Its protein product is CSVVPGASGRNEQFF.

The chain is built from TRBV4-2 and TRBJ2-7; D could derive from TRBD1 or TRBD2 (5 bases each). V was trimmed by 1 base and J by 3 bases, leaving 16 bases between them. The CDR3 contains 16 residues. The germline CDR1 and CDR2 sequences are LGHNA and YNFKEQ. The CDR3 DNA is TGTGCCAGCAGCCAAGGTTCCGGGGCCCACAGCTACGAGCAGTACTTC. Translation gives CASSQGSGAHSYEQYF.

The J gene is TRBJ1-5, the V gene TRBV6-1; no firm D call. CDR3 size: 16 residues. Germline V gene lookup returns CDR1 MNHNS and CDR2 SASEGT. The V gene lost 3 bases and the J gene lost 1 base, with 13 bases spanning the gap. Here the CDR3 DNA reads TGTGCCAGCAGTGACCCCCCGAGGTCCAGCAATCAGCCCCAGCATTTT. Translated: CASSDPPRSSNQPQHF.

The rearrangement joins TRBV14 to TRBJ2-3; maybe TRBD1 (5 bases). The V end was cut by 2 bases, the J end by 2 bases, with 14 bases between. CDR1 and CDR2 (germline): SGHDN, FVKESK. The CDR3 is made up of 16 amino acids. The CDR3 region is CASSQRQGSFTDTQYF. DNA of the CDR3: TGTGCCAGCAGCCAACGGCAGGGATCCTTCACAGATACGCAGTATTTT.

The rearrangement joins TRBV29-1 to TRBJ2-7, with D possibly matching TRBD2 (5 bases). This CDR3 comprises 13 residues. Germline loops: CDR1 SQVTM, CDR2 ANQGSEA. V lost 4 bases, J lost 6 bases, and 16 bases lay in between. This CDR3 reads CSVARSEASEQYF. The CDR3 DNA reads TGCAGCGTTGCGAGGTCGGAGGCCTCCGAGCAGTACTTC.

The V and J genes are TRBV12-3 or TRBV12-4 and TRBJ2-1; D perhaps matches TRBD2 (5 bases). This CDR3 has 13 residues. V was trimmed by 3 bases and J by 8 bases, leaving 11 bases between them. As DNA, the CDR3 is TGTGCCAGCAGTTTTGTTCCCGGGGATGAGCAGTTCTTC. Its protein product is CASSFVPGDEQFF.

DNA of the CDR3: TGTGCCAGCTCACCGTTTTCCGGACAGCAGAACACTGAAGCTTTCTTT. It codes for CASSPFSGQQNTEAFF. This chain joins TRBV18 and TRBJ1-1; TRBD1 might be the D (6 bases). The germline V gene has CDR1 KGHSH and CDR2 LQKENI. The CDR3 is made up of 16 amino acids. Trimming stripped 3 bases from V and 1 base from J, with 15 bases between.